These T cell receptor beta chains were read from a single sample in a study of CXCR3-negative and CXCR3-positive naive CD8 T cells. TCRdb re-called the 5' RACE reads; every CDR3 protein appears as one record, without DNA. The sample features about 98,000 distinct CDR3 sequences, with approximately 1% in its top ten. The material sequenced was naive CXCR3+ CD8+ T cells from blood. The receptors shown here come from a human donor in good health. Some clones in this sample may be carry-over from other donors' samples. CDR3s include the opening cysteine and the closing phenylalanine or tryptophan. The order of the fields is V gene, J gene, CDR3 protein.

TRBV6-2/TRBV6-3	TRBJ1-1	CASSTTGYTEAFF
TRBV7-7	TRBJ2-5	CASSPKGDSETQYF
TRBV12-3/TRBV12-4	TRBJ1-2	CASSLPDRPYGYTF
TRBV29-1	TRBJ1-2	CSVEGTGGVYGYTF
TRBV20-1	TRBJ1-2	CSATRDRGLYTNGYTF
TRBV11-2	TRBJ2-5	CASSPWTSGGRAQETQYF
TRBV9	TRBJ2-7	CASSPGTGHDEQYF
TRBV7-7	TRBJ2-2	CAGSSGGALVTGELFF
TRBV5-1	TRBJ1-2	CASGEDRVWYGYTF
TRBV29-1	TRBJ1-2	CSVEPAGKDYGYTF
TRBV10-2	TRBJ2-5	CASSAENQETQYF
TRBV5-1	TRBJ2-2	CASSFRTSGGSTGELFF
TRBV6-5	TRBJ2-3	CASSPGQGRAAGLGTQYF
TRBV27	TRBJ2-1	CASKEGGSSYNEQFF
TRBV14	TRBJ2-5	CASKPLAGGTQYF
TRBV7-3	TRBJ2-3	CASSLPASGATDTQYF
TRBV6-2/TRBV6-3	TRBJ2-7	CGSSYSGPTEQYF
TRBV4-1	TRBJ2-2	CASSFGTQRNGELFF
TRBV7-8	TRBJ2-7	CASSSAALGYEQYF
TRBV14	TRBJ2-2	CASSLSGTSGDDTGELFF
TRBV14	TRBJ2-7	CASSPRPGQGLYEQYF
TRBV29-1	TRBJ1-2	CSVEDQPGGANYGYTF
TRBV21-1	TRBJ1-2	CASSDRRQGEGYGYTF
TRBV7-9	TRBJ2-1	CASSRSEENEQFF
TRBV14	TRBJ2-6	CASSQLNLLSGANVLTF
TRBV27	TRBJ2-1	CASSPRVYNEQFF
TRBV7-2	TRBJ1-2	CASSYPDLYYGYTF
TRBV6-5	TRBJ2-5	CASSYLGSETQYF
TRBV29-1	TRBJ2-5	CSVNAGVISETQYF
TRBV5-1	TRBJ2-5	CASTVPGPGLETQYF
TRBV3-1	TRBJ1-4	CASSPEGTRSVEKLFF
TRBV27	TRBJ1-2	CASSPGTAPNYGYTF
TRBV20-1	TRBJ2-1	CSAREGQSFYNEQFF
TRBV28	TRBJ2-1	CASQGDLSYNEQFF
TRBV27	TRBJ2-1	CASSLQGISYNEQFF
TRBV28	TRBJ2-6	CASSLLGDVLTF
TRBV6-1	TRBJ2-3	CASSEWGGATDTQYF
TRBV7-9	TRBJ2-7	CASSFPDRDLSYEQYF
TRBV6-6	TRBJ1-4	CASSYLTGNEKLFF
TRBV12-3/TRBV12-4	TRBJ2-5	CASSPPNSNEETQYF
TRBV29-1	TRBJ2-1	CSVQRGAYNEQFF
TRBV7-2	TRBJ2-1	CASSLAPPASGGPSEQFF
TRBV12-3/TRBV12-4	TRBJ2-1	CASSSDNHNEQFF
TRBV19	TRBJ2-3	CASTLSSLIDTQYF
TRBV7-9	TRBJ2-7	CASSLVVGQGDEQYF
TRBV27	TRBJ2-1	CASSSGLAINEQFF
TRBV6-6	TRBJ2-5	CASSGGLAGSVETQYF
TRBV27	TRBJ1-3	CASSQDRGSGNTIYF
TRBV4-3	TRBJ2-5	CASSQDRGQGAETQYF
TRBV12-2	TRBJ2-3	CASRDTSTDTQYF
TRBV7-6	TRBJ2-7	CASSSTGQGALEQYF
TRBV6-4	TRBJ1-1	CASSDYIGSTEAFF
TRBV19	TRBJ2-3	CASSIDRGTATDTQYF
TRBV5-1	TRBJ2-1	CASSLEPASTYIGNEQFF
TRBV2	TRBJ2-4	CASLGAEQVAKNIQYF
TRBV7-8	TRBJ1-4	CASKGQGYATNEKLFF
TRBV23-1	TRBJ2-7	CASSQSHGPEQYF
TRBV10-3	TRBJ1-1	CAISLRTGGTMNTEAFF
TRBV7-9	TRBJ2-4	CASSLVGGPIAKNIQYF
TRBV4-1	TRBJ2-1	CASSQSPGLVGEQFF